This T cell receptor beta chain was identified in a study of T cell repertoires in MIS-A myocarditis (dated by TCRdb to 2022 to 2024). Measured from the cysteine to the phenylalanine, the CDR3 is 13 residues long. Only CDR3 DNA remains: 39 bases, in frame from the first base. V lost 5 bases and J lost 3 bases, and the count of bases not matched to a germline gene is 3. For CDR1 and CDR2, the germline V gene lists ENHRY and SYGVKD. The QIAamp DNA FFPE kit was used to extract genomic DNA from formalin-fixed paraffin-embedded autopsy tissue. TCRbeta CDR3 regions were amplified by the immunoSEQ bias-controlled multiplex PCR and were subjected to high-throughput sequencing. As for the authors' bioinformatics: The immunoSEQ vendor pipeline collapsed and filtered CDR3 sequences to measure the abundance and frequency of each unique TCRbeta CDR3. Using a 90% global sequence identity threshold, CD-HIT clustered dominant CDR3 amino acid sequences together with SARS-CoV-2-specific ImmuneCODE TCRbeta sequences. Clones were classed as hyperexpanded at frequencies of 0.1 to 1 and as large at frequencies of 0.01 to 0.1. The CDR3 amino acid sequences and the V and J gene assignments of the dominant clones were confirmed with MiXCR. The R stringdist package was used to compute Levenshtein distances between the patient clonotypes and the ImmuneCODE hits. TCRdb carries this immuneACCESS record with in-frame sequences only. Its versions omit some clonotypes, under half of them owing to an unresolved V gene in the studies checked, with the rest unexplained. Clone size and V and J calls were adopted from that table, with D and trimming inferred from the DNA. Here the sample has over 5,500 clones; nearly 80% occur a single time. Jointly, the top ten make up less than 65% of the sample.

Turning to this clone: The target of this receptor is not known. There are no base qualities to consult, and no much larger clone falls within one base.

The chain is encoded by TRBV10-3 joined to TRBJ1-2, with 7 bases matching TRBD1. The sequence came from a man younger than 35 with fulminant myocarditis from multisystem inflammatory syndrome in adults (MIS-A) after COVID-19. The sequencing sample was made of interventricular septum heart tissue obtained at autopsy. The cell subset or site tag for this specimen amounts to: cardiac tissue sample (left or right ventricle, interventricular septum, or pericardium). The DNA sequence is as follows: TGTGCCATCAGTAAGGGGGCTGACTATGGCTACACCTTC. Its protein is CAISKGADYGYTF.